This T cell receptor beta chain was recorded in a study of OX40 agonist ivuxolimab in advanced cancers. Across the study: Participants averaged approximately 65 years of age (range about 23 to 80) and were roughly 80% male.

This CDR3 spans 13 amino acids. The V and J ends lost 4 bases and 3 bases respectively, with 10 bases between them. CDR1 is SGHDN and CDR2 is FVKESK in the germline V gene. Using immunoSEQ multiplex PCR, the repertoire was profiled, and TCRdb retains in-frame clones only, with some absent. The data hold under 95,000 clones, with under 95% observed a single time. This clone has just one count. The material was CD4+ or CD8+ T cells sorted from blood, obtained in a trial of the OX40 agonist ivuxolimab. This rearrangement joins TRBV14 to TRBJ2-7; D uncertain. This sequence originates from an adult with an advanced solid tumor such as melanoma, head and neck, liver or kidney cancer. The CDR3 region is CASSLDGYYEQYF. CDR3 DNA sequence: TGTGCCAGCAGCCTGGACGGTTACTACGAGCAGTACTTC.